A single sample is the source of the 11 T cell receptor beta chains below, sequenced in a study of cytomegalovirus exposure and HLA in healthy donors listed by TCRdb under 2017. The library was generated by the immunoSEQ multiplex PCR assay. For the multiplex PCR, a mixture combining 60 forward primers for TCR Vbeta segments and 13 reverse primers for TCR Jbeta segments was used. TCRdb provides this immuneACCESS table in a form limited to in-frame rearrangements. Some clones are lacking; in checked studies, under half of them reflect an unresolved V gene, and why the rest are absent is not known. This sample has 200,000 or so clones in its table, and over 75% of those were observed once. Roughly 0.1% of the sample rests with the top ten. The material sequenced was PBMCs. The receptors here all came from a boy aged 2 to 10 in good health and CMV-seronegative.

The chain links TRBV13 to TRBJ2-3; TRBD2 aligns across 10 bases. Trimming cost V 5 bases and J 3 bases; bases outside gene matches: 11. The CDR3 extends over 17 amino acids. Germline V gene lookup returns CDR1 PRHDT and CDR2 FYEKMQ (reference sequence). The CDR3 protein is CASSQRAGTSVTDTQYF. CDR3 coding DNA: TGTGCCAGCAGCCAGAGGGCCGGGACTAGCGTAACAGATACGCAGTATTTT.

V and J are TRBV4-1 and TRBJ1-5, with TRBD1 matching 9 bases. The CDR3 is 17 amino acids. Germline CDR1 reads MGHRA; CDR2 reads YSYEKL. V was clipped by 4 bases and J by 9 bases; unmatched bases: 16. The CDR3 is CASSRSPQPGQGRPQHF. CDR3 bases: TGCGCCAGCAGCCGGTCCCCTCAACCGGGACAGGGCCGGCCCCAGCATTTT.

The chain couples TRBV13 to TRBJ2-7; weak D call: TRBD1 (6 bases). Trimming left V 5 bases short and J 0 bases short, with 11 bases between. Germline loops: CDR1 PRHDT, CDR2 FYEKMQ (reference sequence). The CDR3 is 14 residues long. The CDR3 DNA sequence: TGTGCCAGCAGCGCACAGGGCTCCTCCTACGAGCAGTACTTC. Translated: CASSAQGSSYEQYF.

This chain joins TRBV11-1 and TRBJ1-6; TRBD1 aligns across 10 bases. This CDR3 comprises 15 residues. The J segment lost 7 bases and the V segment lost 5 bases, leaving 5 bases of the junction unmatched. Germline V CDR1 and CDR2: SGHAT, FQDESV (reference sequence). The CDR3 DNA reads TGTGCCAGCAGCCCTTCGGGACAGGGGAATTCACCCCTCCACTTT. Its translation is CASSPSGQGNSPLHF.

The chain combines TRBV5-1 with TRBJ2-1; 9 nucleotides match TRBD1. The CDR3 has 15 residues. Per germline, CDR1 SGHRS and CDR2 YFSETQ. The junction had 10 bases not matched to a gene; V was cut back by 4 bases and J by 8 bases. CDR3: CASSTWTGEGDEQFF. CDR3 bases: TGCGCCAGCAGCACGTGGACAGGGGAAGGGGATGAGCAGTTCTTC.

This clone was recorded only once. V and J are TRBV4-3 and TRBJ2-7, with TRBD2 identical over 12 bases. The CDR3 spans 18 residues. The V segment lost 0 bases and the J segment 4 bases; nucleotides outside the gene matches: 10. Germline assignment: CDR1 LGHNA and CDR2 YSLEER. In DNA, the CDR3 is TGCGCCAGCAGCCAAGAACCTAGCGGGGGGGGAATCGTGTACGAGCAGTACTTC. Its protein is CASSQEPSGGGIVYEQYF.

The rearrangement links TRBV7-9 to TRBJ1-2; 7 positions agree with TRBD1. J gave up 4 bases and V 1 base, and 9 bases lay outside the gene matches. The CDR3 runs to 16 residues. Germline CDR1 and CDR2: SEHNR and FQNEAQ (reference sequence). DNA for the CDR3: TGTGCCAGCAGCTTAGGGGACAGCAAAGTACTCTATGGCTACACCTTC. Translation: CASSLGDSKVLYGYTF.

V and J are TRBV29-1 and TRBJ1-1; D gene unclear. V dropped 0 bases and J dropped 0 bases, with 5 bases sitting between them. Germline lookup yields CDR1 SQVTM and CDR2 ANQGSEA. This CDR3 region has 13 residues. In DNA form, the CDR3 reads TGCAGCGTTGAAGAGAACATGAACACTGAAGCTTTCTTT. It encodes CSVEENMNTEAFF.

The rearrangement joins TRBV2 to TRBJ2-5; 9 bases fit TRBD1. The DNA end is a closer match to TRBJ2-7, so the J assignment may be wrong. The germline V gene encodes CDR1 SNHLY and CDR2 FYNNEI. The CDR3 has 14 amino acids. The CDR3 bases are TGTGCCAGCACCCCACCGGACAGGGGCTACGAGCAGTACTTC. This codes for CASTPPDRGYEQYF.

J is TRBJ1-2 and V is TRBV6-1, with TRBD1 matching 8 bases. Germline-derived CDR1 and CDR2 are MNHNS and SASEGT. The CDR3 runs 13 residues. Germline trimming cut 8 bases from V and 3 bases from J; bases unmatched to any gene: 5. Here the CDR3 reads CASRQGRHYGYTF. CDR3 in DNA: TGTGCCAGCCGACAGGGGCGGCACTATGGCTACACCTTC.

This chain uses TRBV5-1 with TRBJ2-7; a weak D match, TRBD2 (7 bases). Trimming cost V 2 bases and J 5 bases, with 11 bases left between them. Per the germline V gene, CDR1 is SGHRS and CDR2 is YFSETQ. The CDR3 sequence is 13 residues long. DNA for the CDR3: TGCGCCAGCAGCTTCGGGGGGCCCGACGAGCAGTACTTC. The encoded protein is CASSFGGPDEQYF.